Listed below are T cell receptor beta chains from one sample, sequenced in a study of shared clonotypes between healthy human individuals. Some clones are missing from TCRdb's copy, which holds only in-frame ones; the method was immunoSEQ multiplex PCR. This sample has roughly 640,000 clones, with around 97% found just once. The specimen sequenced was naive CD4+ T cells sorted from blood. The receptors stem from a young woman in good health. Both conserved end residues are part of each CDR3.

V	J	CDR3
TRBV28	TRBJ2-7	CASRTGTQFLKQYF
TRBV6-6	TRBJ1-2	CASMDRGIYGYTF
TRBV2	TRBJ1-1	CASSISNTEAFF
TRBV28	TRBJ2-1	CASSSQLEQFF
TRBV28	TRBJ1-1	CASGPDGFTEAFF
TRBV6-6	TRBJ2-7	CASRPYETGSSYEQYF
TRBV29-1	TRBJ2-1	CSVVRANSYNEQFF
TRBV6-1	TRBJ2-7	CASSESQGWYEQYF
TRBV6-1	TRBJ2-3	CASSEDFEAGRDTQYF
TRBV2	TRBJ1-5	CASSVASNQPQHF
TRBV28	TRBJ2-7	CASKTRGYEQYF
TRBV18	TRBJ1-1	CASSPRDRGVAFF
TRBV5-4	TRBJ2-5	CASSRTGEETQYF
TRBV14	TRBJ2-1	CASSQRTGAGEQFF
TRBV5-1	TRBJ1-1	CASSSTRVLAGTEAFF
TRBV10-3	TRBJ1-2	CAISDPPGQGASVYGYTF
TRBV2	TRBJ2-5	CASTAEGAWGTQYF
TRBV4-1	TRBJ1-3	CASSRQRGQIFSGNTIYF
TRBV28	TRBJ2-1	CASSSGTGRRNEQFF
TRBV29-1	TRBJ2-3	CSVGLITDTQYF
TRBV9	TRBJ2-6	CASGWAGASGGANVLTF
TRBV27	TRBJ1-5	CASSARVDQPQHF
TRBV7-9	TRBJ1-5	CASSGEAPGQGKKPQHF
TRBV2	TRBJ2-7	CASGHGGGAHEQYF
TRBV6-5	TRBJ2-5	CASRPWSVDQETQYF
TRBV30	TRBJ1-1	CAWSFVRTEAFF
TRBV7-2	TRBJ2-7	CASSLVRDPVGGYEQYF
TRBV28	TRBJ2-7	CASSFSPDRARTYEQYF
TRBV11-3	TRBJ2-4	CASSLGMGRGRRNIQYF
TRBV5-1	TRBJ1-2	CASSLEGFDRLNYGYTF
TRBV5-8	TRBJ2-4	CASSRRQRLAKNIQYF
TRBV6-5	TRBJ2-5	CASRETGRETQYF
TRBV18	TRBJ1-3	CASSPGDPSGNTIYF
TRBV7-8	TRBJ2-7	CASSLTSGSSYEQYF
TRBV7-2	TRBJ2-7	CASSLEREGLYEQYF
TRBV5-1	TRBJ1-2	CASSRQNYGYTF
TRBV28	TRBJ1-5	CASTTPQGYQPQHF
TRBV7-2	TRBJ2-4	CASRSTLAKNIQYF
TRBV5-1	TRBJ2-2	CASSLVTGNGELFF
TRBV19	TRBJ2-7	CASRQGPFSYEQYF
TRBV5-1	TRBJ2-3	CASSIGLAVSTDTQYF
TRBV5-5	TRBJ2-1	CASSLLAGGNEQFF
TRBV6-5	TRBJ2-7	CASSYSGTSVTEQYF
TRBV6-5	TRBJ2-5	CASSYSTPPVETQYF
TRBV7-6	TRBJ2-1	CASSSGTSGSYNEQFF
TRBV11-2	TRBJ2-1	CASSLSWERSSYNEQFF
TRBV12-1	TRBJ2-7	CASSFPGRTPSYEQYF
TRBV2	TRBJ1-1	CASRTFNTEAFF
TRBV28	TRBJ2-6	CASSAFPPLTGSNSQSGANVLTF
TRBV30	TRBJ2-2	CAWSVRLAGTGELFF
TRBV4-1	TRBJ2-7	CASSQYGTAEQYF
TRBV2	TRBJ2-1	CASNRVGDEQFF
TRBV27	TRBJ2-1	CASSFGRGLFGYNEQFF
TRBV5-1	TRBJ2-7	CASSPILTYEQYF
TRBV28	TRBJ1-4	CASTGANEKLFF
TRBV5-4	TRBJ2-7	CASSPSGGTIYEQYF
TRBV7-2	TRBJ1-1	CASSRDQNTEAFF
TRBV4-1	TRBJ2-3	CASSRTSGSADTQYF
TRBV28	TRBJ2-7	CASSRDYPPYEQYF
TRBV11-1	TRBJ2-6	CASSRDSGANVLTF